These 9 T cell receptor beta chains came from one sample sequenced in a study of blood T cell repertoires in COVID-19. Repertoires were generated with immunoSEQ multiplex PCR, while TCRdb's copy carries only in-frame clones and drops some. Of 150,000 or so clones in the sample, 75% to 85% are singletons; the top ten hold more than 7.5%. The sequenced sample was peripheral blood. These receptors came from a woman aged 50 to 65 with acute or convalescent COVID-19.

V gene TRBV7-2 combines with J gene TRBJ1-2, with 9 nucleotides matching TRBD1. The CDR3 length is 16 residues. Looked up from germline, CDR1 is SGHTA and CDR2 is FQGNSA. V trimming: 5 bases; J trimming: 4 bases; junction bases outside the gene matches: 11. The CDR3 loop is CASSRRPGQGLYGYTF. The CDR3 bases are TGTGCCAGCAGCAGACGCCCGGGACAGGGTCTCTATGGCTACACCTTC. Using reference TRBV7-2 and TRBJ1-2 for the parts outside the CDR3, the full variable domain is GAGVSQSPSNKVTEKGKDVELRCDPISGHTALYWYRQSLGQGLEFLIYFQGNSAPDKSGLPSDRFSAERTGGSVSTLTIQRTQQEDSAVYLCASSRRPGQGLYGYTFGSGTRLTVV.

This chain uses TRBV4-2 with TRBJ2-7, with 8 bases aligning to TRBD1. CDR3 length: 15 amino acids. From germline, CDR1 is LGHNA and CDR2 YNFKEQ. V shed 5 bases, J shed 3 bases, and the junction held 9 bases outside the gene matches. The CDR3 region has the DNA TGTGCCAGCAGCGTCGACAGGGGCATCATCTACGAGCAGTACTTC. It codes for CASSVDRGIIYEQYF.

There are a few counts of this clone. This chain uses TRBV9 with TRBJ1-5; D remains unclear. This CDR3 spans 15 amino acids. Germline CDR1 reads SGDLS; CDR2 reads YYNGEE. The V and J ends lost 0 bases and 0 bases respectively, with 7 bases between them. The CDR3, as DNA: TGTGCCAGCAGCGTAGACGGTAATAGCAATCAGCCCCAGCATTTT. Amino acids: CASSVDGNSNQPQHF.

The CDR3, as DNA: TGTGCCATCAGGGGAGCGAGAGCGGGGGCGGTTGGAAACACCATATATTTT. Encoded protein: CAIRGARAGAVGNTIYF. V usage is TRBV10-3 and J usage is TRBJ1-3; possible D gene TRBD1, 6 bases. Trimming cost V 6 bases and J 3 bases, with 21 bases left between them. CDR3 length equals 17 residues. Germline CDR1 and CDR2: ENHRY and SYGVKD.

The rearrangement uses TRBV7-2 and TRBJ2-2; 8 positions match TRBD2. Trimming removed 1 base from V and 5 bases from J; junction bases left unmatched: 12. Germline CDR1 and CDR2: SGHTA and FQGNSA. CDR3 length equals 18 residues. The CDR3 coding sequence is TGTGCCAGCAGCTTAGTCGGTAGCGGGGCAACAGGGACCGGGGAGCTGTTTTTT. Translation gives CASSLVGSGATGTGELFF.

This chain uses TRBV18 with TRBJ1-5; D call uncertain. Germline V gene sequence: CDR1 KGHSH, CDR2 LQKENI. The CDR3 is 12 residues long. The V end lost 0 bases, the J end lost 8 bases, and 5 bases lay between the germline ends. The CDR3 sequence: CASSPPGEPQHF. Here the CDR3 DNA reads TGTGCCAGCTCACCACCGGGAGAGCCCCAGCATTTT.

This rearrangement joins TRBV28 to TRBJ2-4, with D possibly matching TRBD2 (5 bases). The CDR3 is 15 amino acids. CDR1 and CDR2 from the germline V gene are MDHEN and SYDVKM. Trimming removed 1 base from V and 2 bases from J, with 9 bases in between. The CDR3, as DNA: TGTGCCAGCAGTTTATCCGGGGATTCCAAAAACATTCAGTACTTC. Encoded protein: CASSLSGDSKNIQYF.

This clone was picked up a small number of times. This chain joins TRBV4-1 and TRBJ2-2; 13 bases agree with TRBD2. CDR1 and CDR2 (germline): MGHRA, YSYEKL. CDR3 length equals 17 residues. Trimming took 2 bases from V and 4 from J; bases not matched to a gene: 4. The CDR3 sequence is CASSQSGLAGVTGELFF. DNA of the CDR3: TGCGCCAGCAGCCAAAGTGGACTAGCGGGGGTCACCGGGGAGCTGTTTTTT.

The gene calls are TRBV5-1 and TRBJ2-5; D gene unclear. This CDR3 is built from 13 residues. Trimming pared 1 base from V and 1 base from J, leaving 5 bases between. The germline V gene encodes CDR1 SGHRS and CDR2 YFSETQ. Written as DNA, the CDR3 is TGCGCCAGCAGCTTGACAACCCAAGAGACCCAGTACTTC. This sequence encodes CASSLTTQETQYF.